This record concerns one TCR beta chain sequence. The antigen is not known. This sample was included in a study of response to subunit inactivated influenza vaccine. After removal of 4 bases from V and 5 bases from J, the junction contained 7 bases not matched to a gene. The germline CDR1 and CDR2 sequences are LGHDT and YNNKEL (reference sequence). The CDR3 consists of 15 residues. TCRdb called the RT-PCR reads again in MiXCR, with one record for every CDR3 protein. The sample yields roughly 500,000 distinct CDR3 sequences, under 25% seen once. Findings and caveats of the study: Each seasonal flu vaccination may recruit only limited new T cells, authors suggested.

The sample also formed part of further work on T cells expressing NK-cell markers. That source notes: UMI-tagged 5'RACE template switching yielded the TCR beta cDNA. It was from sorted CD3+CD56+NKG2C+, CD3+CD56+NKG2C- and CD3+CD56-NKG2C+ T cells that TCR beta repertoires came. What restricted sorting to alpha-beta TCR T cells in several experiments was an anti-gamma-delta TCR antibody.

The clonotype originates from a man aged 50 to 60 who received an inactivated influenza vaccine. The source material was CD4+ T cells sorted from PBMCs, sampled about 12 days after vaccination. V is TRBV3-1 and J is TRBJ1-4; TRBD1 agrees at 7 bases. CDR3 residues: CASSLTGAVNEKLFF. CDR3 coding DNA: TGTGCCAGCAGCCTTACAGGGGCCGTAAATGAAAAACTGTTTTTT.